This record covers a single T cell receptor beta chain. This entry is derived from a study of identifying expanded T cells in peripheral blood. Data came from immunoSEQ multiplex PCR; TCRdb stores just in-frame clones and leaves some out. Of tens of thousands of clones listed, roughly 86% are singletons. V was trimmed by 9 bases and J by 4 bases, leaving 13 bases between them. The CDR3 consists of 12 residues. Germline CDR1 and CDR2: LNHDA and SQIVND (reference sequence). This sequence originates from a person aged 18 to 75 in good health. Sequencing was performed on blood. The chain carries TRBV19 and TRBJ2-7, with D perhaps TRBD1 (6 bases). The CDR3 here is CASSAQGYEQYF. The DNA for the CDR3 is TGTGCCAGCTCAGCCCAGGGGTACGAGCAGTACTTC.